The subject of this entry is one T cell receptor beta chain. Its antigen is undetermined. The source of the sample is a study of Graves' ophthalmopathy and Graves' hyperthyroidism. Study overall: Hyperthyroidism was classified as stable if no ophthalmopathy occurred within 18 months of follow-up. General study findings and limits: It was with 70.59% sensitivity and about 72% specificity that the model predicted ophthalmopathy progression. Blood shared most expanded thyroid clonotypes above 0.001 frequency.

V shed 3 bases and J 3 bases; nucleotides not matched to a gene: 8. CDR3 length: 15 residues. From germline, CDR1 is ENHRY and CDR2 SYGVKD. RNA transcripts provided the template for amplifying TCR beta CDR3 regions. HTBI primers served in a first-round RT-PCR, which a second-round multiplex PCR followed. TCRdb re-called the multiplex PCR reads through MiXCR, storing one row per CDR3 protein. The sample lists some 1.1 million distinct CDR3 sequences, about 36% occurring once. Symptoms, serum thyroxine and TRAb, thyroid ultrasound, and orbital computed tomography formed the diagnostic basis. This chain links TRBV10-3 with TRBJ2-7, with 7 bases aligning to TRBD1. Sequences were obtained from peripheral blood or thyroid tissue (not recorded which). The TCR sequence derives from an adult man with Graves' hyperthyroidism. The CDR3 bases are TGTGCCATCAGTGAATACTGGCAGGGGGTCTACGAGCAGTACTTC. This sequence encodes CAISEYWQGVYEQYF.